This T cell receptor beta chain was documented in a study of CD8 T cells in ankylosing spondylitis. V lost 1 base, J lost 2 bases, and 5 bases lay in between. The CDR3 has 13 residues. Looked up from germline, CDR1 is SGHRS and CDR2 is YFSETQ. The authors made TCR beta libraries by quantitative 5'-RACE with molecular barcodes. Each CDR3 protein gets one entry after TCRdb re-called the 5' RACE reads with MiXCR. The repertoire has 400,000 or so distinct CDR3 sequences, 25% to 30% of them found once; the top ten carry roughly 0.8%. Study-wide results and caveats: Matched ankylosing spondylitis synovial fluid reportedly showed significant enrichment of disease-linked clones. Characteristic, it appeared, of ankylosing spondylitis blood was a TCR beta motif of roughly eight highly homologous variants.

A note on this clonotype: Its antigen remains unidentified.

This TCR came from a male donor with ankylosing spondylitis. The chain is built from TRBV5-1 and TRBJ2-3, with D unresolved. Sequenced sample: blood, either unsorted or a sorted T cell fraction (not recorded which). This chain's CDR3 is CASSLLHTDTQYF. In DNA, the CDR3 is TGCGCCAGCAGCTTGCTCCACACAGATACGCAGTATTTT. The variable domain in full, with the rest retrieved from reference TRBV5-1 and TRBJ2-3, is KAGVTQTPRYLIKTRGQQVTLSCSPISGHRSVSWYQQTPGQGLQFLFEYFSETQRNKGNFPGRFSGRQFSNSRSEMNVSTLELGDSALYLCASSLLHTDTQYFGPGTRLTVL.